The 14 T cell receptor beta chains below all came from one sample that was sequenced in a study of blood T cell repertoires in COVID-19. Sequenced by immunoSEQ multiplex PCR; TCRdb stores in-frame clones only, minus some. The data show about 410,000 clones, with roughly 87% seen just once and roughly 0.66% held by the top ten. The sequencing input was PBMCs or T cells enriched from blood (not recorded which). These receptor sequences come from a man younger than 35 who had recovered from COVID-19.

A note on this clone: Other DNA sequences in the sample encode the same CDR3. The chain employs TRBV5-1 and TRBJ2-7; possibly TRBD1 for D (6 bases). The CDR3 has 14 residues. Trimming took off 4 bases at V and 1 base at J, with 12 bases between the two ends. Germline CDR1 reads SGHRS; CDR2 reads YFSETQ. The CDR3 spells CASSLEQGSYEQYF. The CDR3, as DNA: TGCGCCAGCAGCCTAGAACAGGGTTCCTACGAGCAGTACTTC.

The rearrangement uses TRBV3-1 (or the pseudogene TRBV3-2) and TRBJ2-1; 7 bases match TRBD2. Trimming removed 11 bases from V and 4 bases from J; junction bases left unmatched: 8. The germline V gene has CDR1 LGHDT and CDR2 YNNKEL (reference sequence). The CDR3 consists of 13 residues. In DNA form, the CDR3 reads TGTGCCGCCCAGCGGGGTTTTTACAATGAGCAGTTCTTC. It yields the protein CAAQRGFYNEQFF.

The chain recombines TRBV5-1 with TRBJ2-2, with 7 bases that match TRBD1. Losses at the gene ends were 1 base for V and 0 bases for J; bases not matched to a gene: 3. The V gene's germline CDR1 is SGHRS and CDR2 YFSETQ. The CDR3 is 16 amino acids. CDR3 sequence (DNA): TGCGCCAGCAGCTTGCGGGGACAGACGAACACCGGGGAGCTGTTTTTT. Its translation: CASSLRGQTNTGELFF.

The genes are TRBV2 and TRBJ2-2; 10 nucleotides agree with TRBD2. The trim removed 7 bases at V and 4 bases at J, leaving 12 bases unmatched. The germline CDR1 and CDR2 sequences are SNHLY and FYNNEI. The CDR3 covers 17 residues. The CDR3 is CASTGLAGDLGTGELFF. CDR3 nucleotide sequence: TGTGCCAGCACGGGGCTAGCGGGGGATTTAGGCACCGGGGAGCTGTTTTTT.

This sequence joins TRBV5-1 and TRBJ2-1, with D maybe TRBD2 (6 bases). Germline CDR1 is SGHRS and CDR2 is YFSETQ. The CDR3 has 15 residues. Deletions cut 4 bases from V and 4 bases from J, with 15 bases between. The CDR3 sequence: CASSVGGTEYNEQFF. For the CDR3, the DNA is TGCGCCAGCAGCGTGGGCGGGACGGAATACAATGAGCAGTTCTTC.

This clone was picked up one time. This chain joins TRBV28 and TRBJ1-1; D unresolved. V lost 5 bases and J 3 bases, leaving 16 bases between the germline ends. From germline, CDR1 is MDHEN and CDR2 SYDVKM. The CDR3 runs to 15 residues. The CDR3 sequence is CASSIEGSPYTEAFF. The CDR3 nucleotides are TGTGCCAGCAGTATAGAGGGATCTCCTTACACTGAAGCTTTCTTT.

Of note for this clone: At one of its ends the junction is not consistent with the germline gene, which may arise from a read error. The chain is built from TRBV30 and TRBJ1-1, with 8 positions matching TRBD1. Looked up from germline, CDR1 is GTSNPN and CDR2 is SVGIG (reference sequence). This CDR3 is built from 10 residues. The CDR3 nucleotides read TGCGGGACAGGGAACACTGAAGCTTTCTTT. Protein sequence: CGTGNTEAFF.

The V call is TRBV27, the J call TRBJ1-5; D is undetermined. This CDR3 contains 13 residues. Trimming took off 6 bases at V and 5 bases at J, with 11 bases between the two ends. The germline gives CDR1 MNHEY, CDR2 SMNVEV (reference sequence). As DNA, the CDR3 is TGTGCCAGCAGATCAGGACTTGATCAGCCCCAGCATTTT. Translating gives CASRSGLDQPQHF.

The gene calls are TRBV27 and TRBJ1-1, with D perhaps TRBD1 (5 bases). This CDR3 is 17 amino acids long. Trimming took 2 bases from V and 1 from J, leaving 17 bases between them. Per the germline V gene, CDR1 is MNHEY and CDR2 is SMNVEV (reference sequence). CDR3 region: CASSLRGGALWNTEAFF. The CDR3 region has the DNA TGTGCCAGCAGTTTACGAGGAGGGGCCTTATGGAACACTGAAGCTTTCTTT.

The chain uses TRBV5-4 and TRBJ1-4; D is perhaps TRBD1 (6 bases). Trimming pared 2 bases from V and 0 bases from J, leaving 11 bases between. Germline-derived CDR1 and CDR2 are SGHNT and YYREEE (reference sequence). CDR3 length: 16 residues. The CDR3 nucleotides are TGTGCCAGCAGCTTCGGACAGTCGGCAACTAATGAAAAACTGTTTTTT. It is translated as CASSFGQSATNEKLFF.

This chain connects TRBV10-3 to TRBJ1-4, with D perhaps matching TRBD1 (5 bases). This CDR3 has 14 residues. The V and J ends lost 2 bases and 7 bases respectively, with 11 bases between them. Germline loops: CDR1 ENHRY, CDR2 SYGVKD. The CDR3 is CAISEGASSEKLFF. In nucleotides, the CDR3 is TGTGCCATCAGTGAGGGGGCTTCGAGTGAAAAACTGTTTTTT.

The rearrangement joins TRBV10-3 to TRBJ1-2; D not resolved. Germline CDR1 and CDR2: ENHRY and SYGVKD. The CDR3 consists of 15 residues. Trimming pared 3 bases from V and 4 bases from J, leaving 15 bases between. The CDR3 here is CAISDERGRSYGYTF. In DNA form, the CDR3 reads TGTGCCATCAGTGATGAGCGGGGTAGGAGCTATGGCTACACCTTC.

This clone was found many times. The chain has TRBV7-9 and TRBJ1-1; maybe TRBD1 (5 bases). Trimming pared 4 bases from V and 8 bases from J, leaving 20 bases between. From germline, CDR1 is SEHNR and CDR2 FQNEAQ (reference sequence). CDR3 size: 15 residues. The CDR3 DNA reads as TGTGCCAGCAGCTCCCTGTTGTTGCAGGGTGCCGAAGCTTTCTTT. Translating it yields CASSSLLLQGAEAFF.

The CDR3 DNA is TGTGCCAGCAGTTCTACAGGGTCCGGAAACATTCAGTACTTC. This encodes CASSSTGSGNIQYF. This chain uses TRBV27 with TRBJ2-4; perhaps TRBD1 as D (6 bases). CDR1 is MNHEY and CDR2 is SMNVEV in the germline V gene (reference sequence). The V end was cut by 4 bases, the J end by 6 bases, with 13 bases between. The CDR3 consists of 14 residues.